These 3 T cell receptor beta chains were all obtained from the same sample, sequenced in a study of blood T cell repertoires in COVID-19. Repertoires were generated with immunoSEQ multiplex PCR, while TCRdb's copy carries only in-frame clones and drops some. In the table there are approximately 82,000 clones, around 89% of which are singletons. The specimen sequenced was peripheral blood. The receptor set was obtained from a man in his sixties or seventies with active or convalescent COVID-19.

The chain couples TRBV6-5 to TRBJ2-7, with D perhaps matching TRBD1 (6 bases). The V end was cut by 0 bases, the J end by 2 bases, with 14 bases between. The germline V gene encodes CDR1 MNHEY and CDR2 SVGAGI. The CDR3 runs to 16 residues. Here the CDR3 reads CASSYSSGHRPYEQYF. The CDR3 nucleotides read TGTGCCAGCAGTTACTCTTCGGGACACAGACCCTACGAGCAGTACTTC.

This clone was found once. This chain uses TRBV9 with TRBJ2-1; 12 bases fit TRBD2. V lost 0 bases to trimming and J lost 7 bases; unmatched junction nucleotides: 5. CDR1 and CDR2 (germline): SGDLS, YYNGEE. This CDR3 comprises 16 residues. The CDR3 is CASSVVPLAGGNEQFF. CDR3 DNA: TGTGCCAGCAGCGTAGTTCCACTAGCGGGAGGTAATGAGCAGTTCTTC.

This chain connects TRBV18 to TRBJ2-7; 8 nucleotides match TRBD1. The germline gives CDR1 KGHSH, CDR2 LQKENI. The CDR3 is 15 residues long. Trimming cost V 4 bases and J 4 bases; bases outside gene matches: 9. CDR3 amino acids: CASSRGQGEAYEQYF. DNA for the CDR3: TGTGCCAGCTCACGCGGACAGGGCGAGGCGTACGAGCAGTACTTC.